The next 5 T cell receptor beta chains were all read from a single sample in a study of shared clonotypes between healthy human individuals. Repertoires were generated with immunoSEQ multiplex PCR, while TCRdb's copy carries only in-frame clones and drops some. Of around 240,000 clones detected, approximately 70% appear once; the ten largest clones hold around 10%. Sequenced sample: memory CD4+ T cells sorted from blood. Subset specified: CD45RA-negative fraction. The source is a man under 40 in good health.

The CDR3 DNA reads as TGCGCCATCCCACAGGGATATGAGCAGTACTTC. Amino acids: CAIPQGYEQYF. V gene TRBV10-1 combines with J gene TRBJ2-7, with D tentatively TRBD1 (6 bases). CDR1 is WNHNN and CDR2 is SYGVQD in the germline V gene (reference sequence). Trimming removed 10 bases from V and 7 bases from J, with 14 bases in between. The CDR3 length is 11 residues.

This sequence joins TRBV28 and TRBJ2-7; D could derive from TRBD1 or TRBD2 (6 bases each). The CDR3 is 15 amino acids. V was shortened by 4 bases and J by 3 bases, with 16 bases between the two germline ends. In germline, CDR1 is MDHEN, CDR2 SYDVKM. In DNA, the CDR3 is TGTGCCAGCAGTTCCCCGGGGGCCATGAACTACGAGCAGTACTTC. This gives the protein CASSSPGAMNYEQYF.

The chain recombines TRBV6-1 with TRBJ1-5; D is uncertain. Germline CDR1 MNHNS, CDR2 SASEGT. The CDR3 runs 13 residues. V lost 7 bases and J 2 bases, leaving 9 bases between the germline ends. The CDR3 reads CASTNGRNQPQHF. In DNA form, the CDR3 reads TGTGCCAGCACTAATGGTCGCAATCAGCCCCAGCATTTT.

This clone was recorded once. The rearrangement links TRBV28 to TRBJ2-7; the D gene is possibly TRBD1 (5 bases). V lost 7 bases and J 2 bases, leaving 15 bases between the germline ends. The CDR3 is 14 amino acids. The germline V gene encodes CDR1 MDHEN and CDR2 SYDVKM. CDR3 sequence (DNA): TGTGCCAGCAATGGACACGCAGAAACCTACGAGCAGTACTTC. It codes for CASNGHAETYEQYF. The full variable domain, rest sourced from reference TRBV28 and TRBJ2-7, is DVKVTQSSRYLVKRTGEKVFLECVQDMDHENMFWYRQDPGLGLRLIYFSYDVKMKEKGDIPEGYSVSREKKERFSLILESASTNQTSMYLCASNGHAETYEQYFGPGTRLTVT.

The CDR3: CASSRQGGNEQFF. The CDR3 nucleotides are TGTGCCAGCAGTCGACAGGGGGGTAATGAGCAGTTCTTC. The V and J genes are TRBV27 and TRBJ2-1; 9 bases map to TRBD1. From germline, CDR1 is MNHEY and CDR2 SMNVEV (reference sequence). CDR3 length: 13 amino acids. Unmatched junction bases numbered 3, after V lost 5 bases and J lost 7 bases.